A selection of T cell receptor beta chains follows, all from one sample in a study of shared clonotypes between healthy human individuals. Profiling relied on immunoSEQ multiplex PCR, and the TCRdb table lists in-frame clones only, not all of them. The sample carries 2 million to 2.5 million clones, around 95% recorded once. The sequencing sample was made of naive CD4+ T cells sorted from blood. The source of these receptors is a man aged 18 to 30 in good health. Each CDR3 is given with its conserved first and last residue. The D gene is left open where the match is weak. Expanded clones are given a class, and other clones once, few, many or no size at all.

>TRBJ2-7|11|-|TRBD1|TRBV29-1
CSVGTGYEQYF
TGCAGCGTTGGGACAGGGTACGAGCAGTACTTC
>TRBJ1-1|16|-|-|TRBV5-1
CASSSLLPGMDTEAFF
TGCGCCAGCAGCTCTTTGCTGCCGGGGATGGACACTGAAGCTTTCTTT
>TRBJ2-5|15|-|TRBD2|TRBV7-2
CASSLAGGGVETQYF
TGTGCCAGCAGCTTAGCGGGGGGAGGGGTAGAGACCCAGTACTTC
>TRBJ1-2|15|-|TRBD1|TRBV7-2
CASSFSTGGDYGYTF
TGTGCCAGCAGCTTCTCGACAGGGGGCGACTATGGCTACACCTTC
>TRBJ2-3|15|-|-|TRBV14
CASSPVGGPGDTQYF
TGTGCCAGCAGCCCAGTTGGGGGGCCGGGAGATACGCAGTATTTT
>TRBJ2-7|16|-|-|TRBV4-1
CASSQEGQSSALEQYF
TGCGCCAGCAGCCAAGAAGGCCAGAGTTCGGCCCTCGAGCAGTACTTC
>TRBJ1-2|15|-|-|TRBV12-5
CASGSGPGLNYGYTF
TGTGCTAGTGGTTCAGGGCCAGGACTTAACTATGGCTACACCTTC
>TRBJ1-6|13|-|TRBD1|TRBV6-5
CASSRQGNSPLHF
TGTGCCAGCAGTCGACAGGGTAATTCACCCCTCCACTTT
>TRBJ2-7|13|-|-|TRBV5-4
CASSWDNSYEQYF
TGTGCCAGCAGCTGGGACAACTCCTACGAGCAGTACTTC
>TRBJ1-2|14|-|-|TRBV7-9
CASSLGQEGYGYTF
TGTGCCAGCAGCTTAGGACAGGAGGGCTATGGCTACACCTTC
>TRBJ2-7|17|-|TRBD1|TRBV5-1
CASSVGVIGTGPYEQYF
TGCGCCAGCAGCGTGGGGGTTATCGGGACAGGGCCCTACGAGCAGTACTTC
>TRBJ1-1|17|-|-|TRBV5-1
CASSIALPTGMNTEAFF
TGCGCCAGCAGCATAGCCTTACCTACAGGGATGAACACTGAAGCTTTCTTT
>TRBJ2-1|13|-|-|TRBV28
CASSPLSRQRKFF
TGTGCCAGCAGCCCCCTTTCGAGACAGAGGAAGTTCTTC
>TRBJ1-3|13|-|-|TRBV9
CASKGASGNTIYF
TGTGCCAGCAAGGGTGCCTCTGGAAACACCATATATTTT
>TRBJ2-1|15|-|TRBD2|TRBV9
CASSKIAGGIGEQFF
TGTGCCAGCAGCAAAATAGCGGGAGGGATCGGTGAGCAGTTCTTC
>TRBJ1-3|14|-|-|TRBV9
CASSAGGQVNTIYF
TGTGCCAGCAGCGCCGGGGGCCAGGTCAACACCATATATTTT
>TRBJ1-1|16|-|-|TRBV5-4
CASSLAAGRMNTEAFF
TGTGCCAGCAGCTTGGCCGCGGGGCGGATGAACACTGAAGCTTTCTTT
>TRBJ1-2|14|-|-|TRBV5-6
CASSLDRGGSGYTF
TGTGCCAGCAGCTTAGATAGGGGAGGTTCTGGCTACACCTTC
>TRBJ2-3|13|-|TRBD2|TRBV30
CAWGLALTDTQYF
TGTGCCTGGGGACTAGCGCTCACAGATACGCAGTATTTT
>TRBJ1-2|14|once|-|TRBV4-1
CASSQDPKGEGYTF
TGCGCCAGCAGCCAAGATCCAAAAGGGGAGGGCTACACCTTC
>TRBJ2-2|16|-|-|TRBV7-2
CASSAAGSRRTGELFF
TGTGCCAGCAGCGCCGCCGGGAGTAGAAGAACCGGGGAGCTGTTTTTT
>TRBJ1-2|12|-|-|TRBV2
CASSERNYGYTF
TGTGCCAGCAGTGAGAGGAACTATGGCTACACCTTC
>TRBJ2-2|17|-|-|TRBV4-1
CASSPKGEAANTGELFF
TGCGCCAGCAGCCCTAAGGGGGAAGCTGCGAACACCGGGGAGCTGTTTTTT
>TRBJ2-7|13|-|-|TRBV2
CASTPDRPYEQYF
TGTGCCAGCACCCCCGACCGCCCCTACGAGCAGTACTTC
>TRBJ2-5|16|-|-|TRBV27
CASSHTDQGDQETQYF
TGTGCCAGCAGCCACACAGATCAGGGAGACCAAGAGACCCAGTACTTC
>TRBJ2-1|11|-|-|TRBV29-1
CSVAGFGEQFF
TGCAGCGTTGCCGGGTTTGGTGAGCAGTTCTTC
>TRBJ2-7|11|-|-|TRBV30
CAWSSLGEQYF
TGTGCCTGGAGTAGCTTGGGCGAGCAGTACTTC
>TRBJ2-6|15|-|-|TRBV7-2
CASSPGEPGANVLTF
TGTGCCAGCAGCCCGGGGGAACCTGGGGCCAACGTCCTGACTTTC
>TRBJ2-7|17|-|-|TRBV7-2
CASSLARGGPVSYEQYF
TGTGCCAGCAGCTTAGCGCGGGGTGGTCCCGTCTCCTACGAGCAGTACTTC
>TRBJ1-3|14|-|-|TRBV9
CASSVEGAGNTIYF
TGTGCCAGCAGCGTAGAGGGGGCTGGAAACACCATATATTTT
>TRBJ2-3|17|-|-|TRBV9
CASSVAAHRRGSDTQYF
TGTGCCAGCAGCGTAGCGGCCCACCGAAGGGGTTCAGATACGCAGTATTTT
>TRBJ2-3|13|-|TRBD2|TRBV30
CACSGLAPDTQYF
TGTGCCTGTTCGGGACTAGCCCCCGATACGCAGTATTTT
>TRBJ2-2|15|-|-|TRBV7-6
CASSLVGGNTGELFF
TGTGCCAGCAGCTTAGTTGGCGGCAACACCGGGGAGCTGTTTTTT
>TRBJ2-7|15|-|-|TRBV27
CASSLRMTDLWEQYF
TGTGCCAGCAGTTTGAGAATGACAGACCTCTGGGAGCAGTACTTC
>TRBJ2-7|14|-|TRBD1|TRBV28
CASSLTGKAHEQYF
TGTGCCAGCAGTTTGACAGGGAAGGCCCACGAGCAGTACTTC
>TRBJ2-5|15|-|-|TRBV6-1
CASSAFRDFQETQYF
TGTGCCAGCAGTGCATTCCGGGACTTCCAAGAGACCCAGTACTTC
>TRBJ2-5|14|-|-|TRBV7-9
CASSTGIHQETQYF
TGTGCCAGCAGCACCGGGATCCACCAAGAGACCCAGTACTTC
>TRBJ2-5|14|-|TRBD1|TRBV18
CASSPVGGAETQYF
TGTGCCAGCTCACCGGTAGGGGGCGCGGAGACCCAGTACTTC
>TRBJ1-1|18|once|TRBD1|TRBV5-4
CASSGRDRAAVMNTEAFF
TGTGCCAGCAGCGGCCGGGACAGGGCCGCCGTCATGAACACTGAAGCTTTCTTT
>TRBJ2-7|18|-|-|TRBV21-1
CASSKKGYRDRGSYEQYF
TGTGCCAGCAGCAAAAAGGGATACCGGGACCGGGGCTCCTACGAGCAGTACTTC
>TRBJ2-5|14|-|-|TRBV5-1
CASSLDTGGETQYF
TGCGCCAGCAGCTTAGACACGGGCGGGGAGACCCAGTACTTC
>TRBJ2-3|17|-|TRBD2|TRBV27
CASSFRLAGGPSDTQYF
TGTGCCAGCAGCTTTAGACTAGCGGGAGGGCCTTCAGATACGCAGTATTTT
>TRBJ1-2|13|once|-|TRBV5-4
CASSPGSGYGYTF
TGTGCCAGCAGCCCCGGGTCAGGGTATGGCTACACCTTC
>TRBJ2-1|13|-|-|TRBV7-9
CASSSSGGNEQFF
TGTGCCAGCAGCTCCTCAGGTGGCAATGAGCAGTTCTTC
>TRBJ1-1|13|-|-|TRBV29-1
CSVEGATRSEAFF
TGCAGCGTTGAAGGGGCAACTCGGAGTGAAGCTTTCTTT
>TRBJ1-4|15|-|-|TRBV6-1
CASKFRGTLDEKLFF
TGTGCCAGCAAATTCAGAGGGACCTTAGACGAAAAACTGTTTTTT
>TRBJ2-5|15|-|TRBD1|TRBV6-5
CASSLGTGHAETQYF
TGTGCCAGCAGCCTCGGGACAGGCCATGCGGAGACCCAGTACTTC
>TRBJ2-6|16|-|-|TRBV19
CASSRADLSGANVLTF
TGTGCCAGTAGCCGAGCGGACCTCTCTGGGGCCAACGTCCTGACTTTC
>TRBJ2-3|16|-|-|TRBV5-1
CASSRGAVGAFDTQYF
TGCGCCAGCAGCCGGGGCGCGGTAGGAGCTTTCGATACGCAGTATTTT
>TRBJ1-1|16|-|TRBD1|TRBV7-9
CASSLALQGSGTEAFF
TGTGCCAGCAGCTTAGCGCTACAGGGGTCGGGCACTGAAGCTTTCTTT
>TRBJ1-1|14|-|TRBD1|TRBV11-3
CASSLQGANTEAFF
TGTGCCAGCAGCTTACAGGGGGCGAACACTGAAGCTTTCTTT
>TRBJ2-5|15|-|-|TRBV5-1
CASSLTAQSGETQYF
TGCGCCAGCAGCTTGACTGCCCAGTCGGGAGAGACCCAGTACTTC
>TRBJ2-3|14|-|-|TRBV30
CAWRVPWPPDTQYF
TGTGCCTGGAGGGTACCCTGGCCCCCAGATACGCAGTATTTT
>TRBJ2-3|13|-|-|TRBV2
CASSLNRADTQYF
TGTGCCAGCAGCCTTAATAGGGCAGATACGCAGTATTTT